This passage covers 3 T cell receptor beta chains from one sample sequenced in a study of shared clonotypes between healthy human individuals. The protocol was immunoSEQ multiplex PCR, while the TCRdb copy is restricted to in-frame clones and leaves out a portion. The sample has roughly 1 million clones, 70% to 80% seen once. Sequenced material: memory CD4+ T cells sorted from blood. The subset denotes: CD45RA-negative fraction. The source of these receptors is a man between 18 and 29 years old in good health.

This clone occurred once. The chain recombines TRBV2 with TRBJ2-6; 7 bases map to TRBD1. Germline trimming cut 6 bases from V and 2 bases from J; bases unmatched to any gene: 10. This CDR3 spans 17 amino acids. The germline gives CDR1 SNHLY, CDR2 FYNNEI. The CDR3 protein is CASSSGTAGAGANVLTF. For the CDR3, the DNA is TGTGCCAGCAGCTCAGGGACAGCCGGAGCTGGGGCCAACGTCCTGACTTTC.

This clone was recorded only once. The chain recombines TRBV7-2 with TRBJ1-2; TRBD1 agrees at 7 bases. V gave up 3 bases and J gave up 4 bases; unmatched junction bases: 5. CDR1 is SGHTA and CDR2 is FQGNSA in the germline V gene. CDR3 length equals 14 residues. CDR3 protein: CASSFGTAFYGYTF. For the CDR3, the DNA is TGTGCCAGCAGCTTCGGGACAGCTTTCTATGGCTACACCTTC.

The chain links TRBV7-2 to TRBJ1-5, with D unresolved. This CDR3 is 13 amino acids long. Trimming removed 4 bases from V and 2 bases from J, with 6 bases in between. In germline, CDR1 is SGHTA, CDR2 FQGNSA. CDR3 sequence reads: CASSYTGNQPQHF. In nucleotides, the CDR3 is TGTGCCAGCAGCTATACGGGCAATCAGCCCCAGCATTTT.